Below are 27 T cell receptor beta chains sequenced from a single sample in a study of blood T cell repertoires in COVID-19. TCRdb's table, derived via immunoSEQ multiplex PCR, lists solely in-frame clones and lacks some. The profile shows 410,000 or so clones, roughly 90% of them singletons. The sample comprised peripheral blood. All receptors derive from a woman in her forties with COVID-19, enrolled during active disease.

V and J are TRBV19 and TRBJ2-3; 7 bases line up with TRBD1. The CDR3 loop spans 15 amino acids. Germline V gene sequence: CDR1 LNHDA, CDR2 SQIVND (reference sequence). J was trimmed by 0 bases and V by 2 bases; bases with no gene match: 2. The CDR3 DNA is TGTGCCAGTAGTATAACAGGGGCTAGCACAGATACGCAGTATTTT. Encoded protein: CASSITGASTDTQYF.

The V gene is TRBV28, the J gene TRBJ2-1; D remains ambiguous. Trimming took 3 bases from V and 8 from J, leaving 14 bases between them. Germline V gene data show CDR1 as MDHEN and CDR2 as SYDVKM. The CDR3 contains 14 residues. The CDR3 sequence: CASSFLKRLYEQFF. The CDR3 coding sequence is TGTGCCAGCAGTTTCCTAAAGAGGTTATATGAGCAGTTCTTC.

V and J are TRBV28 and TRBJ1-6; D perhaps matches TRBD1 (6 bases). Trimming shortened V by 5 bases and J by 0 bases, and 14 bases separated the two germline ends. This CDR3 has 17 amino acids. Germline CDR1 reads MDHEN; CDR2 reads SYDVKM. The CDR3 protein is CASSSNRVSSYNSPLHF. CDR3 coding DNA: TGTGCCAGCAGTAGTAACAGGGTGAGCTCCTATAATTCACCCCTCCACTTT.

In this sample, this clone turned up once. The CDR3 DNA reads as TGTGCCAGCAGCCGTAACAGGTACAATGAGCAGTTCTTC. This sequence encodes CASSRNRYNEQFF. The rearrangement uses TRBV5-4 and TRBJ2-1, with a weak D call TRBD1 (5 bases). CDR1 is SGHNT, CDR2 YYREEE, per germline (reference sequence). This CDR3 comprises 13 residues. Trimming removed 4 bases at V and 4 bases at J, with 9 bases between.

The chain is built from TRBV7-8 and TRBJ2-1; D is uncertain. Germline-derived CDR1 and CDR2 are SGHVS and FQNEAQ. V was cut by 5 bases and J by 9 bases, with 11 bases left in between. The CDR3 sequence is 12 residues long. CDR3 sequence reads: CASSPPPGEQFF. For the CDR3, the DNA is TGTGCCAGCAGCCCTCCCCCCGGTGAGCAGTTCTTC.

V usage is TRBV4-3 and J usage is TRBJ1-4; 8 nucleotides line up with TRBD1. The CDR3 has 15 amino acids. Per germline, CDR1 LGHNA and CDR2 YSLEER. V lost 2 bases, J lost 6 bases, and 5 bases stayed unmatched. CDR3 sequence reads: CASSQSWTGYEKLFF. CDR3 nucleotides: TGCGCCAGCAGCCAATCCTGGACAGGGTATGAAAAACTGTTTTTT.

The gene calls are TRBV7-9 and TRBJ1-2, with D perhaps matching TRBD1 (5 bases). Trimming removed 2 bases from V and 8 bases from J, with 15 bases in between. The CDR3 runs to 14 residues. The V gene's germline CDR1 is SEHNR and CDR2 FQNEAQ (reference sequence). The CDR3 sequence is CASSLRGRSEGYTF. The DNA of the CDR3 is TGTGCCAGCAGCTTAAGGGGTCGTTCCGAGGGCTACACCTTC.

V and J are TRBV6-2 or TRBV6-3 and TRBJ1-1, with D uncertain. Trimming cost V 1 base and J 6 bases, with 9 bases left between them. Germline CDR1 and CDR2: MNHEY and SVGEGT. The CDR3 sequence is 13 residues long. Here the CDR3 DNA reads TGTGCCAGCAGTTACTGGTCGGAGGCTGAAGCTTTCTTT. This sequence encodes CASSYWSEAEAFF.

CDR3 DNA: TGTGCCAGCAGCTTGAAACAGGGGAATTCACCCCTCCACTTT. As protein: CASSLKQGNSPLHF. J is TRBJ1-6 and V is TRBV11-1; 7 bases match TRBD1. Germline lookup yields CDR1 SGHAT and CDR2 FQDESV (reference sequence). There are 14 residues in the CDR3. V lost 3 bases, J lost 7 bases, and 3 bases stayed unmatched.

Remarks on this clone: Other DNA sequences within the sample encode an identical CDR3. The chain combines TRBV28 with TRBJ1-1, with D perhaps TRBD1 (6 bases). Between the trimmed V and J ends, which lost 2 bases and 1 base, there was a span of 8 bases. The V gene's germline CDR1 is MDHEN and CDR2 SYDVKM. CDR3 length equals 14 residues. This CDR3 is CASSLIQGNTEAFF. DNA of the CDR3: TGTGCCAGCAGTTTAATACAGGGGAACACTGAAGCTTTCTTT.

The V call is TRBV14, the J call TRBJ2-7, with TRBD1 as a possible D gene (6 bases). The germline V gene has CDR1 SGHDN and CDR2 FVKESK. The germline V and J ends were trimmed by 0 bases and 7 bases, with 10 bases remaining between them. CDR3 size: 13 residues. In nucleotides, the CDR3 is TGTGCCAGCAGCCAAGATGTTCAGGGGGAGCAGTACTTC. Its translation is CASSQDVQGEQYF.

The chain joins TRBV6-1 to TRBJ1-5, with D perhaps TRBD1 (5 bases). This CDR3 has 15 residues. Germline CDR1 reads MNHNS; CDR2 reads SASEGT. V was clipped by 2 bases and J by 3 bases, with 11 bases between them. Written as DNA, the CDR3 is TGTGCCAGCAGTGAATATGAGACAGACAATCAGCCCCAGCATTTT. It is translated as CASSEYETDNQPQHF.

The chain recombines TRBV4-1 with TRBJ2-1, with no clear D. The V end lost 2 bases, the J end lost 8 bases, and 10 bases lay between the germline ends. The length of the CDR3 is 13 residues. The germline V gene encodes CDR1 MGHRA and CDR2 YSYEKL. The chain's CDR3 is CASSQQWAYEQFF. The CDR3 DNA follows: TGCGCCAGCAGCCAACAGTGGGCATATGAGCAGTTCTTC.

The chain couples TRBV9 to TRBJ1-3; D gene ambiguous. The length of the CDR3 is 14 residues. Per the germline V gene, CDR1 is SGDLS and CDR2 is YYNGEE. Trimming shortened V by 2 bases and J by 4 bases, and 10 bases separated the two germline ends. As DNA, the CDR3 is TGTGCCAGCAGCGTGTTTCGGGAAGGAAACACCATATATTTT. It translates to CASSVFREGNTIYF.

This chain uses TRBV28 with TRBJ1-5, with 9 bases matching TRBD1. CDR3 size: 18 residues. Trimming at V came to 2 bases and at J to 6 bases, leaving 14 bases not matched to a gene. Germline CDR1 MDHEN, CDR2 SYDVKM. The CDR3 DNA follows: TGTGCCAGCAGTTTACCGGGACAGGGTATCCCCTACGGTCAGCCCCAGCATTTT. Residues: CASSLPGQGIPYGQPQHF.

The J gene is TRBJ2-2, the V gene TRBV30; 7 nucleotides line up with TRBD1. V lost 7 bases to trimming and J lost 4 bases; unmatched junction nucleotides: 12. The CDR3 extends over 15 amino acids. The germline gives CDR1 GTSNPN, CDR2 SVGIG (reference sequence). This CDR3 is CASLGGQGTTGELFF. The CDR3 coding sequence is TGTGCCTCCCTAGGGGGCCAGGGAACCACCGGGGAGCTGTTTTTT.

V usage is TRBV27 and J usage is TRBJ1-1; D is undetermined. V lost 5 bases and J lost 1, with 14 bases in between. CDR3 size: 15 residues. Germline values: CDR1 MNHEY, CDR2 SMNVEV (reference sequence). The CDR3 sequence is CASSLYSPTNTEAFF. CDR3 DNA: TGTGCCAGCAGTCTTTACAGTCCCACGAACACTGAAGCTTTCTTT.

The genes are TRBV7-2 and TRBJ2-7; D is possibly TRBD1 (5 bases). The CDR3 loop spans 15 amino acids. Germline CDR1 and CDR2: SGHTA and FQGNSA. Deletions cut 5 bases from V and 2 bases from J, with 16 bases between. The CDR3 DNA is TGTGCCAGCAGCGATGGGGCAGGGCTTACCTACGAGCAGTACTTC. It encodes CASSDGAGLTYEQYF. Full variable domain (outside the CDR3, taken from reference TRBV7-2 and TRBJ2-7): GAGVSQSPSNKVTEKGKDVELRCDPISGHTALYWYRQSLGQGLEFLIYFQGNSAPDKSGLPSDRFSAERTGGSVSTLTIQRTQQEDSAVYLCASSDGAGLTYEQYFGPGTRLTVT.

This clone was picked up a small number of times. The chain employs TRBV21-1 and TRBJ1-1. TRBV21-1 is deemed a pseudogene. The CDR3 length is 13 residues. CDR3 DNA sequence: TGTGCCAGCACCATCGCCCGGGGGACTGAAGCTTTCTTT. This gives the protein CASTIARGTEAFF.

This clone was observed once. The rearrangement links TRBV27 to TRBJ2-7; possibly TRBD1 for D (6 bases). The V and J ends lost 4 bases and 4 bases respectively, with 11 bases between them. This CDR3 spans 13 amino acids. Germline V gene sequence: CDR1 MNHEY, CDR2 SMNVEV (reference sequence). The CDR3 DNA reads TGTGCCAGCAGTTCCCCAGGGGAATACGAGCAGTACTTC. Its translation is CASSSPGEYEQYF.

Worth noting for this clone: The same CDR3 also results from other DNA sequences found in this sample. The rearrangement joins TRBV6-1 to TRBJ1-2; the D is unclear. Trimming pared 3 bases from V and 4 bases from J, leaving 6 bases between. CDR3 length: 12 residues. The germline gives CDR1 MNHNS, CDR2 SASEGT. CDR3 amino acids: CASSERGYGYTF. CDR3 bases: TGTGCCAGCAGTGAGCGGGGCTATGGCTACACCTTC.

The CDR3 DNA is TGTGCCAGCAGCATACAGGGAAGATCGGGGGAAAAACTGTTTTTT. Protein sequence: CASSIQGRSGEKLFF. The chain combines TRBV6-5 with TRBJ1-4, with D perhaps TRBD1 (6 bases). The CDR3 spans 15 residues. Germline V gene sequence: CDR1 MNHEY, CDR2 SVGAGI. V dropped 6 bases and J dropped 8 bases, with 19 bases sitting between them.

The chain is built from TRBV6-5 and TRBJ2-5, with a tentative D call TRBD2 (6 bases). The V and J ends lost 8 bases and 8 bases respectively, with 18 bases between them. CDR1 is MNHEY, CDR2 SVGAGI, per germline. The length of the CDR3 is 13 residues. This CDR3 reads CASQLGGSGTQYF. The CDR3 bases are TGTGCCAGCCAGCTTGGGGGGTCAGGTACCCAGTACTTC.

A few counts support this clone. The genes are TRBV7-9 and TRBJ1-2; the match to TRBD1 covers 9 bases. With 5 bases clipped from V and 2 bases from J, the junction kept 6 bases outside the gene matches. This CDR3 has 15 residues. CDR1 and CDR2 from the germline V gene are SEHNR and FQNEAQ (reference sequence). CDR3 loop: CASSDRDRENYGYTF. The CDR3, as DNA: TGTGCCAGCAGCGACCGGGACAGGGAAAACTATGGCTACACCTTC. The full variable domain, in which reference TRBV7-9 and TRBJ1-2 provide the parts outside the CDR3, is DTGVSQNPRHKITKRGQNVTFRCDPISEHNRLYWYRQTLGQGPEFLTYFQNEAQLEKSRLLSDRFSAERPKGSFSTLEIQRTEQGDSAMYLCASSDRDRENYGYTFGSGTRLTVV.

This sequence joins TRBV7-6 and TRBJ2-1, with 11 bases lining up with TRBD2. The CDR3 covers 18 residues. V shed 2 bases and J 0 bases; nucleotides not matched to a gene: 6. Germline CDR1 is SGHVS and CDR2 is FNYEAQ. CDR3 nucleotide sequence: TGTGCCAGCAGCTTACGACCTAGCGGGGGGAGCTCCTACAATGAGCAGTTCTTC. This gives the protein CASSLRPSGGSSYNEQFF.

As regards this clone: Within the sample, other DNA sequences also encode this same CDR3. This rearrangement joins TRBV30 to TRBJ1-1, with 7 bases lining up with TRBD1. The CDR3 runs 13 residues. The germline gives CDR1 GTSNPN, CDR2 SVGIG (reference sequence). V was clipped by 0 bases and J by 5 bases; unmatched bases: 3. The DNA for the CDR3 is TGTGCCTGGAGTGTCAGGGGGGATACTGAAGCTTTCTTT. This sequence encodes CAWSVRGDTEAFF.

The CDR3 DNA is TGTGCCAGCAGGCTAGCGGCAAGCACAGATACGCAGTATTTT. Protein product: CASRLAASTDTQYF. The chain couples TRBV6-6 to TRBJ2-3; TRBD2 matches at 7 bases. Germline CDR1 and CDR2: MNHNY and SVGAGI (reference sequence). This CDR3 contains 14 residues. The trim removed 6 bases at V and 0 bases at J, leaving 3 bases unmatched.